These 28 T cell receptor beta chains came from one sample sequenced in a study of OX40 agonist ivuxolimab in advanced cancers. The repertoire was sequenced with immunoSEQ multiplex PCR; TCRdb's copy has only in-frame clones and lacks some. The sample lists some 100,000 clones; around 86% were seen once. The material was CD4+ or CD8+ T cells sorted from blood, obtained in a trial of the OX40 agonist ivuxolimab. The receptors here all came from an adult with an advanced solid tumor such as melanoma, head and neck, liver or kidney cancer.

The V and J genes are TRBV7-9 and TRBJ2-3, with a weak D call TRBD2 (5 bases). Germline-derived CDR1 and CDR2 are SEHNR and FQNEAQ (reference sequence). V was pared by 6 bases and J by 4 bases, with 14 bases between. There are 14 residues in the CDR3. Written as DNA, the CDR3 is TGTGCCAGCAGTCCCACGGCGGGCTCAGATACGCAGTATTTT. The encoded protein is CASSPTAGSDTQYF.

The chain has TRBV7-2 and TRBJ1-5; maybe TRBD1 (6 bases). Germline CDR1 reads SGHTA; CDR2 reads FQGNSA. V lost 5 bases to trimming and J lost 6 bases, with 11 bases between them. The CDR3 covers 13 residues. For the CDR3, the DNA is TGTGCCAGCAGCGGGGGCCCCAGTCAGCCCCAGCATTTT. Translated, it gives CASSGGPSQPQHF. The whole variable domain, remainder taken from reference TRBV7-2 and TRBJ1-5, is GAGVSQSPSNKVTEKGKDVELRCDPISGHTALYWYRQSLGQGLEFLIYFQGNSAPDKSGLPSDRFSAERTGGSVSTLTIQRTQQEDSAVYLCASSGGPSQPQHFGDGTRLSIL.

This clone appeared once. As DNA, the CDR3 is TGTGCCAGCAGTCCCACGGACATTTCATGGGACACCGGGGAGCTGTTTTTT. Encoded protein: CASSPTDISWDTGELFF. The V and J genes are TRBV27 and TRBJ2-2, with a weak D call TRBD1 (5 bases). The V gene lost 5 bases and the J gene lost 3 bases, with 19 bases spanning the gap. Germline lookup yields CDR1 MNHEY and CDR2 SMNVEV (reference sequence). This CDR3 is 17 amino acids long.

The gene calls are TRBV6-1 and TRBJ2-5; 13 bases match TRBD2. The CDR3 has 16 amino acids. Germline V CDR1 and CDR2: MNHNS, SASEGT. The junction had 5 bases not matched to a gene; V was cut back by 4 bases and J by 3 bases. CDR3 sequence (DNA): TGTGCCAGCAGTGCAAGACTAGCGGGAGGAGAAGAGACCCAGTACTTC. Translated, it gives CASSARLAGGEETQYF.

The rearrangement links TRBV19 to TRBJ1-5; D is undetermined. The V end was cut by 3 bases, the J end by 7 bases, with 13 bases between. The CDR3 length is 14 residues. Germline V gives CDR1 LNHDA, CDR2 SQIVND (reference sequence). The CDR3 coding sequence is TGTGCCAGTAGTATCTATCAGGAGGCCCAGCCCCAGCATTTT. Amino acids: CASSIYQEAQPQHF. Looking up the rest from reference TRBV19 and TRBJ1-5 gives the full variable domain: DGGITQSPKYLFRKEGQNVTLSCEQNLNHDAMYWYRQDPGQGLRLIYYSQIVNDFQKGDIAEGYSVSREKKESFPLTVTSAQKNPTAFYLCASSIYQEAQPQHFGDGTRLSIL.

Here the CDR3 reads CASSPGEANYGYTF. In DNA form, the CDR3 reads TGTGCCAGCAGTCCAGGAGAAGCTAACTATGGCTACACCTTC. The gene calls are TRBV6-6 and TRBJ1-2; D is ambiguous. The CDR3 is 14 amino acids. Germline CDR1 reads MNHNY; CDR2 reads SVGAGI (reference sequence). V dropped 5 bases and J dropped 0 bases, with 10 bases sitting between them.

The CDR3 loop reads CASSPQATSTDTQYF. As DNA, the CDR3 is TGCGCCAGCAGCCCCCAGGCAACTAGCACAGATACGCAGTATTTT. The chain uses TRBV5-1 and TRBJ2-3; D not certain. This CDR3 has 15 amino acids. Germline V lookup: CDR1 SGHRS, CDR2 YFSETQ. The V gene lost 4 bases and the J gene lost 0 bases, with 12 bases spanning the gap.

This clone was observed a few times. This chain connects TRBV19 to TRBJ2-7; D is undetermined. V lost 5 bases and J 3 bases, leaving 5 bases between the germline ends. The germline gives CDR1 LNHDA, CDR2 SQIVND (reference sequence). The CDR3 runs to 11 residues. The CDR3 sequence: CASSLCYEQYF. DNA of the CDR3: TGTGCCAGTAGTCTATGCTACGAGCAGTACTTC.

The genes are TRBV6-6 and TRBJ1-3; the D gene is possibly TRBD1 (6 bases). Germline CDR1 MNHNY, CDR2 SVGAGI (reference sequence). The V end was cut by 5 bases, the J end by 2 bases, with 16 bases between. The CDR3 totals 16 residues. CDR3 nucleotide sequence: TGTGCCAGCAGTCAGAATACAGGGTCGACTGGAAACACCATATATTTT. This gives the protein CASSQNTGSTGNTIYF.

V and J are TRBV5-1 and TRBJ1-1; TRBD1 is a possible D gene (5 bases). V was trimmed by 5 bases and J by 4 bases, leaving 12 bases between them. CDR1 SGHRS and CDR2 YFSETQ come from the germline V gene. This CDR3 is built from 13 residues. The CDR3 nucleotides are TGCGCCAGCAGTGGGGGAGGGAGCACTGAAGCTTTCTTT. Translating it yields CASSGGGSTEAFF.

The chain carries TRBV7-9 and TRBJ2-1, with 7 bases lining up with TRBD2. V was pared by 3 bases and J by 0 bases, with 8 bases of the junction left unmatched. Germline CDR1 and CDR2: SEHNR and FQNEAQ (reference sequence). This CDR3 contains 17 residues. The CDR3 loop reads CASSFTTSRSSYNEQFF. DNA of the CDR3: TGTGCCAGCAGCTTCACGACTAGCAGGAGCTCCTACAATGAGCAGTTCTTC.

CDR3 sequence (DNA): TGTGCCAGCAGCCGTCCGGGGGGAGATACGCAGTATTTT. Protein product: CASSRPGGDTQYF. The chain has TRBV9 and TRBJ2-3; 7 nucleotides align to TRBD2. Germline CDR1 SGDLS, CDR2 YYNGEE. This CDR3 region has 13 residues. The trim removed 4 bases at V and 5 bases at J, leaving 4 bases unmatched.

The chain employs TRBV9 and TRBJ2-2, with 7 bases aligning to TRBD2. Unmatched junction bases numbered 16, after V lost 3 bases and J lost 5 bases. The CDR3 is 18 amino acids. CDR1 is SGDLS and CDR2 is YYNGEE in the germline V gene. CDR3 sequence reads: CASSAILSGTPSTGELFF. The CDR3 DNA is TGTGCCAGCAGCGCAATCCTAAGCGGGACCCCGAGTACCGGGGAGCTGTTTTTT. Full variable domain (outside the CDR3, taken from reference TRBV9 and TRBJ2-2): DSGVTQTPKHLITATGQRVTLRCSPRSGDLSVYWYQQSLDQGLQFLIQYYNGEERAKGNILERFSAQQFPDLHSELNLSSLELGDSALYFCASSAILSGTPSTGELFFGEGSRLTVL.

The chain employs TRBV5-6 and TRBJ1-5; the D is unclear. V lost 4 bases and J 0 bases, leaving 11 bases between the germline ends. Germline lookup yields CDR1 SGHDT and CDR2 YYEEEE. The CDR3 has 15 residues. In nucleotides, the CDR3 is TGTGCCAGCAGCCGGACGGGGAGTAGCAATCAGCCCCAGCATTTT. Residues: CASSRTGSSNQPQHF. The whole variable domain, filled in from reference TRBV5-6 and TRBJ1-5, reads DAGVTQSPTHLIKTRGQQVTLRCSPKSGHDTVSWYQQALGQGPQFIFQYYEEEERQRGNFPDRFSGHQFPNYSSELNVNALLLGDSALYLCASSRTGSSNQPQHFGDGTRLSIL.

The chain uses TRBV15 and TRBJ1-3, with D unresolved. This CDR3 contains 15 residues. Looked up from germline, CDR1 is LNHNV and CDR2 is YYDKDF (reference sequence). The V end lost 5 bases, the J end lost 0 bases, and 11 bases lay between the germline ends. The CDR3 DNA sequence: TGTGCCACCAGCCGAACGGGCAGCTCTGGAAACACCATATATTTT. As protein: CATSRTGSSGNTIYF.

This sequence joins TRBV7-8 and TRBJ1-2; TRBD1 aligns across 9 bases. This CDR3 spans 15 amino acids. From germline, CDR1 is SGHVS and CDR2 FQNEAQ. V lost 2 bases and J lost 7; bases outside the gene matches: 8. The CDR3 here is CASSLNDRGKGGYTF. The DNA for the CDR3 is TGTGCCAGCAGCTTAAACGACAGGGGGAAGGGTGGCTACACCTTC.

This chain links TRBV4-1 with TRBJ1-1; TRBD1 is a possible D gene (6 bases). V lost 4 bases to trimming and J lost 1 base, with 16 bases between them. The CDR3 has 16 amino acids. The germline CDR1 and CDR2 sequences are MGHRA and YSYEKL. CDR3 residues: CASSRSFRTENTEAFF. Here the CDR3 DNA reads TGCGCCAGCAGCCGATCTTTCCGGACAGAGAACACTGAAGCTTTCTTT.

Only a few counts were recorded for this clone. This rearrangement joins TRBV10-2 to TRBJ2-7; D unclear. V lost 7 bases and J 2 bases, leaving 24 bases between the germline ends. Germline CDR1 WSHSY, CDR2 SAAADI. The CDR3 contains 17 residues. CDR3 coding DNA: TGCGCCAGCACTCCCCTGCAGACATTGCCTCAAACCTACGAGCAGTACTTC. Translating gives CASTPLQTLPQTYEQYF.

Many counts were recorded for this clone. V usage is TRBV30 and J usage is TRBJ2-5; the D gene is possibly TRBD2 (5 bases). CDR1 GTSNPN and CDR2 SVGIG come from the germline V gene (reference sequence). Between the trimmed V and J ends, which lost 2 bases and 5 bases, there was a span of 12 bases. The CDR3 runs 13 residues. In DNA form, the CDR3 reads TGTGCCTGGAGTAGGGATTCGGGGGAGACCCAGTACTTC. It codes for CAWSRDSGETQYF.

The chain uses TRBV28 and TRBJ1-2; 7 bases map to TRBD1. The germline gives CDR1 MDHEN, CDR2 SYDVKM. The V and J ends lost 6 bases and 2 bases, in that order; junction bases with no gene match: 6. The CDR3 is 14 residues long. CDR3 protein: CASSGDSRNYGYTF. The DNA for the CDR3 is TGTGCCAGCAGCGGGGACAGCCGAAACTATGGCTACACCTTC.

V usage is TRBV5-5 and J usage is TRBJ1-4, with D unresolved. The V end was cut by 1 base, the J end by 6 bases, with 13 bases between. The CDR3 runs 15 residues. Germline CDR1 is SGHKS and CDR2 is YYEKEE (reference sequence). The CDR3 bases are TGTGCCAGCAGCTTGTCCGCTACATGGGATGAAAAACTGTTTTTT. Protein product: CASSLSATWDEKLFF. Full variable domain (missing parts from reference TRBV5-5 and TRBJ1-4): DAGVTQSPTHLIKTRGQQVTLRCSPISGHKSVSWYQQVLGQGPQFIFQYYEKEERGRGNFPDRFSARQFPNYSSELNVNALLLGDSALYLCASSLSATWDEKLFFGSGTQLSVL.

The chain recombines TRBV29-1 with TRBJ1-1, with 11 bases lining up with TRBD1. There are 16 residues in the CDR3. Germline-derived CDR1 and CDR2 are SQVTM and ANQGSEA. With V trimmed by 3 bases and J by 1 base, 7 bases remained unmatched. The CDR3 DNA sequence: TGCAGCGTTGAGTTCCGGGACAGGGGGTGGAACACTGAAGCTTTCTTT. This sequence encodes CSVEFRDRGWNTEAFF.

This chain links TRBV19 with TRBJ2-1; TRBD2 matches 9 bases. The CDR3 is 16 amino acids. The germline V gene encodes CDR1 LNHDA and CDR2 SQIVND (reference sequence). Germline trimming cut 7 bases from V and 2 bases from J; bases unmatched to any gene: 9. The CDR3 loop is CASTVRREGPYNEQFF. The CDR3 nucleotides read TGTGCCAGTACCGTCCGGCGGGAGGGGCCCTACAATGAGCAGTTCTTC.

CDR3 protein: CASSLALDTEAFF. The CDR3 region has the DNA TGCGCCAGCAGCTTGGCCTTAGACACTGAAGCTTTCTTT. The rearrangement uses TRBV5-1 and TRBJ1-1; no clear D gene. Deletions cut 0 bases from V and 3 bases from J, with 6 bases between. This CDR3 has 13 residues. The germline CDR1 and CDR2 sequences are SGHRS and YFSETQ.

This sequence joins TRBV7-9 and TRBJ2-3; D call uncertain. Trimming removed 0 bases from V and 2 bases from J, with 6 bases in between. CDR3 length: 14 residues. Germline lookup yields CDR1 SEHNR and CDR2 FQNEAQ (reference sequence). CDR3 coding DNA: TGTGCCAGCAGCTTAGCCAGGTCCACAGATACGCAGTATTTT. Its protein is CASSLARSTDTQYF.

This clone occurred a few times. The chain couples TRBV4-1 to TRBJ2-5, with D perhaps TRBD1 (6 bases). The V end lost 3 bases, the J end lost 5 bases, and 16 bases lay between the germline ends. This CDR3 region has 15 residues. Germline loops: CDR1 MGHRA, CDR2 YSYEKL. The CDR3 bases are TGCGCCAGCAGCCAGGGTACAGGGTTGGGGGAGACCCAGTACTTC. Its translation: CASSQGTGLGETQYF.

The gene calls are TRBV30 and TRBJ1-2; tentatively, D is TRBD1 (5 bases). CDR3 length: 13 amino acids. V shed 1 base and J shed 4 bases, with 10 bases lying between them. The germline gives CDR1 GTSNPN, CDR2 SVGIG (reference sequence). CDR3 sequence: CAWSGQLTYGYTF. In DNA form, the CDR3 reads TGTGCCTGGAGTGGACAGCTAACCTATGGCTACACCTTC.

This rearrangement joins TRBV5-4 to TRBJ1-2; weak D call: TRBD1 (6 bases). The germline V gene encodes CDR1 SGHNT and CDR2 YYREEE (reference sequence). The V gene lost 1 base and the J gene lost 6 bases, with 10 bases spanning the gap. This CDR3 has 13 residues. CDR3 sequence reads: CASSLWGADGYTF. In DNA form, the CDR3 reads TGTGCCAGCAGCTTGTGGGGGGCCGATGGCTACACCTTC.